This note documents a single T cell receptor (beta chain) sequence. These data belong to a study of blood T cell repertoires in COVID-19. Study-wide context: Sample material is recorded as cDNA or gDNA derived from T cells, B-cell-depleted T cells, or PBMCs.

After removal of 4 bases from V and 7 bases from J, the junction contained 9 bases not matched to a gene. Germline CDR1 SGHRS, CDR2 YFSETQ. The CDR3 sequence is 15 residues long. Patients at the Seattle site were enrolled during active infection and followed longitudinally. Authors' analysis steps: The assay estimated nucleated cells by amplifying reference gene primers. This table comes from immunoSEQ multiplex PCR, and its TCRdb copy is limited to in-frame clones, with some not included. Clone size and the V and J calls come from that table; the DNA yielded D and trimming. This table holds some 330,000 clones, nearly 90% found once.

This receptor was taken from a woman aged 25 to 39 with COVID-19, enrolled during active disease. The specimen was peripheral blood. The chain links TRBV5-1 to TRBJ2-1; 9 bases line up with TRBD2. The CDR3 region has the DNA TGCGCCAGCAGCGAGGCGGGGGGGACTATGAATGAGCAGTTCTTC. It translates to CASSEAGGTMNEQFF. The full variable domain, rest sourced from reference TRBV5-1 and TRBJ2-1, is KAGVTQTPRYLIKTRGQQVTLSCSPISGHRSVSWYQQTPGQGLQFLFEYFSETQRNKGNFPGRFSGRQFSNSRSEMNVSTLELGDSALYLCASSEAGGTMNEQFFGPGTRLTVL.